This entry lists 14 T cell receptor beta chains sequenced from one sample in a study of cytomegalovirus exposure and HLA in healthy donors. Primers: 60 Vbeta forward and 13 Jbeta reverse. Clones were read by immunoSEQ multiplex PCR, and TCRdb kept only the in-frame ones, dropping some. The sample lists 130,000 to 150,000 clones; more than 60% were seen once. The sample comprised PBMCs. The receptors come from a male donor in good health and CMV-seronegative.

Note on this clone: A junction end diverges from the germline sequence, so it may reflect a read error. The chain combines TRBV7-7 with TRBJ2-1, with TRBD1 matching 7 bases. Germline V gives CDR1 SSHAT, CDR2 FNYEAQ (reference sequence). CDR3 length: 15 amino acids. The CDR3 region has the DNA TGTGCTAGCAGCTTGGACAGGAGCGCCTACAATGAGCAGTTCTTC. It is translated as CASSLDRSAYNEQFF.

The chain is built from TRBV5-5 and TRBJ1-1; possibly TRBD1 for D (5 bases). V lost 2 bases to trimming and J lost 6 bases, with 8 bases between them. Germline V gene data show CDR1 as SGHKS and CDR2 as YYEKEE (reference sequence). This CDR3 comprises 12 residues. Here the CDR3 reads CASSFWGAEAFF. DNA for the CDR3: TGTGCCAGCAGCTTTTGGGGCGCTGAAGCTTTCTTT.

V is TRBV6-4 and J is TRBJ2-7; 12 bases match TRBD2. This CDR3 has 15 residues. The V gene's germline CDR1 is MRHNA and CDR2 SNTAGT. V shed 6 bases and J 3 bases; nucleotides not matched to a gene: 6. CDR3 DNA sequence: TGTGCCAGCAGCAGACTAGCGGGGGCCAACTACGAGCAGTACTTC. Translation: CASSRLAGANYEQYF.

This clone came up a few times. The chain joins TRBV30 to TRBJ1-3, with D hard to call. V gave up 2 bases and J gave up 8 bases, with 7 bases separating them. CDR1 is GTSNPN and CDR2 is SVGIG in the germline V gene (reference sequence). The CDR3 contains 11 residues. The CDR3 is CAWSPRDTIYF. CDR3 in DNA: TGTGCCTGGAGTCCCCGAGACACCATATATTTT.

This chain uses TRBV5-4 with TRBJ2-7; D is possibly TRBD1 (6 bases). Per the germline V gene, CDR1 is SGHNT and CDR2 is YYREEE (reference sequence). The V end was cut by 0 bases, the J end by 6 bases, with 13 bases between. The CDR3 runs 14 residues. CDR3 residues: CASSLAGAPREQYF. Here the CDR3 DNA reads TGTGCCAGCAGCTTGGCAGGGGCGCCGCGCGAGCAGTACTTC. The full variable domain, with the rest looked up from reference TRBV5-4 and TRBJ2-7, is ETGVTQSPTHLIKTRGQQVTLRCSSQSGHNTVSWYQQALGQGPQFIFQYYREEENGRGNFPPRFSGLQFPNYSSELNVNALELDDSALYLCASSLAGAPREQYFGPGTRLTVT.

This chain joins TRBV9 and TRBJ1-1; no definite D call. Trimming stripped 0 bases from V and 3 bases from J, with 15 bases between. The germline CDR1 and CDR2 sequences are SGDLS and YYNGEE. This CDR3 is 16 amino acids long. CDR3 DNA sequence: TGTGCCAGCAGCGTAGGTTCCTCCGCCGGGGACACTGAAGCTTTCTTT. Translated, it gives CASSVGSSAGDTEAFF.

The chain combines TRBV18 with TRBJ1-1; D is possibly TRBD1 (5 bases). Trimming took 0 bases from V and 1 from J, leaving 6 bases between them. This CDR3 is built from 14 residues. Looked up from germline, CDR1 is KGHSH and CDR2 is LQKENI. The CDR3 loop is CASSPPGANTEAFF. CDR3 coding DNA: TGTGCCAGCTCACCACCAGGGGCGAACACTGAAGCTTTCTTT.

The rearrangement uses TRBV5-1 and TRBJ2-7; the match to TRBD1 covers 11 bases. The CDR3 runs 15 residues. The V and J ends lost 3 bases and 7 bases, in that order; junction bases with no gene match: 9. Germline lookup yields CDR1 SGHRS and CDR2 YFSETQ. The CDR3 nucleotides are TGCGCCAGCAGCTCCGAAGCCGGGACAGGGGGAGAGCAGTACTTC. Protein sequence: CASSSEAGTGGEQYF.

The chain employs TRBV7-2 and TRBJ2-1; D remains unclear. CDR1 is SGHTA, CDR2 FQGNSA, per germline. Trimming cost V 7 bases and J 7 bases, with 17 bases left between them. CDR3 length: 14 amino acids. CDR3 in amino acids: CASNDPGLQNEQFF. CDR3 nucleotides: TGTGCCAGCAACGATCCGGGTCTACAAAATGAGCAGTTCTTC.

The V call is TRBV30, the J call TRBJ1-1; unclear D gene. Trimming pared 4 bases from V and 0 bases from J, leaving 9 bases between. The CDR3 totals 13 residues. Germline CDR1 is GTSNPN and CDR2 is SVGIG (reference sequence). The CDR3 bases are TGTGCCTGGACCCTTTACATGAACACTGAAGCTTTCTTT. Translated, it gives CAWTLYMNTEAFF. The entire variable domain, with the rest obtained from reference TRBV30 and TRBJ1-1, is as follows: SQTIHQWPATLVQPVGSPLSLECTVEGTSNPNLYWYRQAAGRGLQLLFYSVGIGQISSEVPQNLSASRPQDRQFILSSKKLLLSDSGFYLCAWTLYMNTEAFFGQGTRLTVV.

The genes are TRBV29-1 and TRBJ1-4; TRBD1 agrees at 10 bases. The germline gives CDR1 SQVTM, CDR2 ANQGSEA. Unmatched junction bases numbered 2, after V lost 1 base and J lost 0 bases. The CDR3 extends over 16 amino acids. CDR3 region: CSVEGTGGTTNEKLFF. CDR3 bases: TGCAGCGTTGAAGGGACAGGGGGGACAACTAATGAAAAACTGTTTTTT. The full variable domain, with the rest looked up from reference TRBV29-1 and TRBJ1-4, is SAVISQKPSRDICQRGTSLTIQCQVDSQVTMMFWYRQQPGQSLTLIATANQGSEATYESGFVIDKFPISRPNLTFSTLTVSNMSPEDSSIYLCSVEGTGGTTNEKLFFGSGTQLSVL.

In its sample, this clone was seen a few times. The rearrangement joins TRBV4-2 to TRBJ2-5; 9 positions agree with TRBD2. The junction had 1 base not matched to a gene; V was cut back by 0 bases and J by 2 bases. CDR3 length: 15 amino acids. CDR1 and CDR2 (germline): LGHNA, YNFKEQ. The CDR3 DNA reads as TGTGCCAGCAGCCAAGAGCGGGGGGGGCAAGAGACCCAGTACTTC. Translated: CASSQERGGQETQYF.

The chain recombines TRBV18 with TRBJ2-1; no firm D call. The V gene's germline CDR1 is KGHSH and CDR2 LQKENI. V was shortened by 3 bases and J by 0 bases, with 18 bases between the two germline ends. The CDR3 extends over 18 amino acids. In DNA form, the CDR3 reads TGTGCCAGCTCACCGCATAGGCTGACTCCCAGCTCCTACAATGAGCAGTTCTTC. Protein: CASSPHRLTPSSYNEQFF. Drawing the rest from reference TRBV18 and TRBJ2-1, the complete variable domain is NAGVMQNPRHLVRRRGQEARLRCSPMKGHSHVYWYRQLPEEGLKFMVYLQKENIIDESGMPKERFSAEFPKEGPSILRIQQVVRGDSAAYFCASSPHRLTPSSYNEQFFGPGTRLTVL.

This clone came up once. The chain couples TRBV6-5 to TRBJ2-1; TRBD1 matches at 9 bases. CDR1 MNHEY and CDR2 SVGAGI come from the germline V gene. CDR3 length equals 15 residues. The V and J ends lost 0 bases and 8 bases, in that order; junction bases with no gene match: 5. CDR3 nucleotides: TGTGCCAGCAGTTACTCGATACAGGGGGCATATGAGCAGTTCTTC. Translation: CASSYSIQGAYEQFF.